These T cell receptor beta chains were read from a single sample in a study of control samples from healthy donors and cancer patients. Sequencing was performed with immunoSEQ multiplex PCR; in TCRdb, only in-frame clones are kept and a portion is missing. The sample has about 120,000 clones, around nine tenths seen once. Sequencing was done on a sample of blood. The source of these receptors is a man aged 40-49 years in good health. The CDR3 runs from the conserved cysteine through the conserved F or W. The order of the fields is J gene, CDR3 length, V gene, CDR3 protein.

J gene: TRBJ2-5; CDR3 length: 15; V gene: TRBV14; CDR3 protein: CASSQDLGAGETQYF
J gene: TRBJ2-5; CDR3 length: 10; V gene: TRBV20-1; CDR3 protein: CSARRETQYF
J gene: TRBJ2-2; CDR3 length: 14; V gene: TRBV11-3; CDR3 protein: CASSATGFTGELFF
J gene: TRBJ2-6; CDR3 length: 17; V gene: TRBV5-1; CDR3 protein: CASSSGTGGSGANVLTF
J gene: TRBJ2-1; CDR3 length: 18; V gene: TRBV3-1/TRBV3-2; CDR3 protein: CASSRILTTSGGAGEQFF
J gene: TRBJ2-3; CDR3 length: 12; V gene: TRBV6-5; CDR3 protein: CATGQGTDTQYF
J gene: TRBJ2-3; CDR3 length: 11; V gene: TRBV20-1; CDR3 protein: CSANRPDTQYF
J gene: TRBJ2-5; CDR3 length: 13; V gene: TRBV6-5; CDR3 protein: CASSSRIEETQYF
J gene: TRBJ2-3; CDR3 length: 11; V gene: TRBV2; CDR3 protein: CASSITDTQYF
J gene: TRBJ2-1; CDR3 length: 13; V gene: TRBV5-1; CDR3 protein: CASSLQAINEQFF
J gene: TRBJ1-3; CDR3 length: 17; V gene: TRBV5-5; CDR3 protein: CASSQYKQGTPGNTIYF
J gene: TRBJ2-6; CDR3 length: 14; V gene: TRBV28; CDR3 protein: CASLTRPGANVLTF
J gene: TRBJ1-6; CDR3 length: 14; V gene: TRBV9; CDR3 protein: CASSQTGANSPLHF
J gene: TRBJ1-2; CDR3 length: 12; V gene: TRBV7-9; CDR3 protein: CASSLGQVGYTF
J gene: TRBJ2-3; CDR3 length: 15; V gene: TRBV5-1; CDR3 protein: CASSPSGGAGDTQYF
J gene: TRBJ1-1; CDR3 length: 13; V gene: TRBV7-9; CDR3 protein: CAGRWGEDTEAFF
J gene: TRBJ1-1; CDR3 length: 13; V gene: TRBV19; CDR3 protein: CASSGRGWTEAFF
J gene: TRBJ1-6; CDR3 length: 15; V gene: TRBV9; CDR3 protein: CARSEGGGGNSPLHF
J gene: TRBJ2-3; CDR3 length: 19; V gene: TRBV19; CDR3 protein: CASSPRRASGGRGTDTQYF
J gene: TRBJ2-1; CDR3 length: 14; V gene: TRBV10-3; CDR3 protein: CAIKGPGTYNEQFF
J gene: TRBJ2-7; CDR3 length: 15; V gene: TRBV13; CDR3 protein: CASSARRGASGEQYF
J gene: TRBJ1-1; CDR3 length: 13; V gene: TRBV7-9; CDR3 protein: CASSPGSGTEAFF